The rows below give T cell receptor beta chains drawn from one sample of a study of Ad26.COV2.S vaccination and SARS-CoV-2 variants. Sequencing was performed with immunoSEQ multiplex PCR; in TCRdb, only in-frame clones are kept and a portion is missing. The sample lists about 390,000 clones; roughly 90% were seen once. The sequenced sample was peripheral blood, obtained in a trial of Ad26.COV2.S vaccine versus placebo. Receptors originate from a person aged 18-65 years who received the Ad26.COV2.S COVID-19 vaccine or a placebo. Each CDR3 is given with its conserved first and last residue. A D gene is named only where the DNA matches it firmly. Clone size is not always given. Where it is, it says once, few, many or a class for expanded clones.

- TRBJ2-7 - TRBV3-1/TRBV3-2 TGTGCCAGCAGCCAACCTAGCCGGGAGCAGTACTTC CASSQPSREQYF
- TRBJ2-4 - TRBV12-2 TGTGCAAGTCGCTTAGTCGGACAGGGGGAAGTCAAAAACATTCAGTACTTC CASRLVGQGEVKNIQYF
TRBD1 TRBJ2-7 - TRBV4-3 TGCGCCAGCAGCCAAGATTGGCCGATACCCAAAGGCTGGGACAGGGGGTACGAGCAGTACTTC CASSQDWPIPKGWDRGYEQYF
- TRBJ1-6 - TRBV6-1 TGTGCCAGCAGTGAAGGATGGGGGACAAATAATTCACCCCTCCACTTT CASSEGWGTNNSPLHF
- TRBJ2-5 - TRBV19 TGTGCCAGTAGTAGTTTCCCTAACCTCCCGGAGACCCAGTACTTC CASSSFPNLPETQYF
- TRBJ1-2 - TRBV21-1 TGTGCCAGCAGCAAAGAAGGGGGGGTCGGGTGGACAGTCAACTATGGCTACACCTTC CASSKEGGVGWTVNYGYTF
TRBD1 TRBJ2-7 - TRBV7-9 TGTGCCAGCAGCTTTACGGGACAGGGGGGCCGAGGGCAGTACTTC CASSFTGQGGRGQYF
TRBD2 TRBJ2-1 once TRBV5-8 TGTGCCAGCAGCTCCAGCCTCCTTAGCGGGGGGGCGTATGAGCAGTTCTTC CASSSSLLSGGAYEQFF
- TRBJ2-2 - TRBV30 TGTGCCTGGAGTGTAATGGGCGCCGGGGAGCTGTTTTTT CAWSVMGAGELFF
TRBD2 TRBJ2-5 - TRBV18 TGTGCCAGCTCACGTACTTTCGCGGGGGGAGAGACCCAGTACTTC CASSRTFAGGETQYF
- TRBJ1-5 - TRBV7-2 TGTGCCAGCAGCTTACCGGGGGCCGTCCTTGGGGCCCAGCATTTT CASSLPGAVLGAQHF
- TRBJ2-7 once TRBV6-5 TGTGCCAGCAGGGGACCACAAGGGGCAAACTACGAGCAGTACTTC CASRGPQGANYEQYF
- TRBJ2-4 - TRBV5-1 TGCGCCAGCAGCTTGATGGGGCCCGACAAAAACATTCAGTACTTC CASSLMGPDKNIQYF
TRBD1 TRBJ1-1 - TRBV19 TGTGCCAGTAGCAGGACAGGGATGAACACTGAAGCTTTCTTT CASSRTGMNTEAFF
- TRBJ2-2 - TRBV12-5 TGTGCTAGTGGTTTGGATGCAGGGACAACCGGGGAGCTGTTTTTT CASGLDAGTTGELFF
- TRBJ2-2 - TRBV7-6 TGTGCCAGCCTTGGGGCCGGGGAGCTGTTTTTT CASLGAGELFF
TRBD1 TRBJ1-1 - TRBV25-1 TGTGCCAGCAGTGCGGGACAGGGGATAATGAAAGCTTTCTTT CASSAGQGIMKAFF
- TRBJ2-1 - TRBV5-1 TGCGCCAGCAGCTTGGTATCCCGCTACAATGAGCAGTTCTTC CASSLVSRYNEQFF
- TRBJ1-4 - TRBV4-1 TGCGCCAGCAGCCAAGGGGCAGCAACTAATGAAAAACTGTTTTTT CASSQGAATNEKLFF
- TRBJ2-4 - TRBV19 TGTGCCAGTAGTATCTTGTCAGACCAAAACATTCAGTACTTC CASSILSDQNIQYF
- TRBJ1-1 - TRBV19 TGTGCCAGTAGTATAGGCAGGGAAGCTTTCTTT CASSIGREAFF
- TRBJ2-1 - TRBV12-3/TRBV12-4 TGTGCCAGCAGCCCCCCGGTCCGGAATGAGCAGTTCTTC CASSPPVRNEQFF
TRBD1 TRBJ1-3 - TRBV2 TGTGCCAGCAGCCTGGACAGGGGAGGCTCTGGAAACACCATATATTTT CASSLDRGGSGNTIYF
- TRBJ1-5 once TRBV30 TGTGCCTGGAGTATGGCAGGGAGTAATCAGCCCCAGCATTTT CAWSMAGSNQPQHF
TRBD2 TRBJ2-1 - TRBV19 TGTGCCAGTAGTATCAGAGGGACTAGCGGGGTTTCCTCCTACAATGAGCAGTTCTTC CASSIRGTSGVSSYNEQFF
- TRBJ2-1 - TRBV9 TGTGCCAGCAGCTCACGTCAGGGTTTCTACAATGAGCAGTTCTTC CASSSRQGFYNEQFF
- TRBJ2-1 - TRBV7-9 TGTGCCAGCAGCCCGTCGCGCAGGGCGTACAATGAGCAGTTCTTC CASSPSRRAYNEQFF
TRBD2 TRBJ2-3 - TRBV5-4 TGTGCCAGCAGCCATGGGTCCGGACTAGCGGGGATCCGAGATACGCAGTATTTT CASSHGSGLAGIRDTQYF
TRBD1 TRBJ1-4 - TRBV19 TGTGCCAGTAAAAGAAGACAGGGAGCCGCAACTAATGAAAAACTGTTTTTT CASKRRQGAATNEKLFF
- TRBJ1-5 - TRBV5-1 TGCGCCAGCAGCTCTAACAGGGTGCACAATCAGCCCCAGCATTTT CASSSNRVHNQPQHF
TRBD2 TRBJ2-3 - TRBV7-2 TGTGCCAGCAGCACCCCGACTTGGCGGGGGGCAGATACGCAGTATTTT CASSTPTWRGADTQYF
- TRBJ2-1 - TRBV11-2 TGTGCCAGCAGCTTAGATGAATGGGCTTACTACAATGAGCAGTTCTTC CASSLDEWAYYNEQFF
- TRBJ2-1 once TRBV12-5 TGTGCTAGTGGTTTGGCCGGGGGACGCTACAATGAGCAGTTCTTC CASGLAGGRYNEQFF
TRBD1 TRBJ2-2 few TRBV4-1 TGCGCCAGCAGCCAAGACGGACAGGGGCCCACCGGGGAGCTGTTTTTT CASSQDGQGPTGELFF
- TRBJ1-3 - TRBV7-2 TGTGCCAGCAGCCCCCCGCGCCCGGACACCATATATTTT CASSPPRPDTIYF
TRBD1 TRBJ2-7 - TRBV7-2 TGTGCCAGCAGCACTGGGACAGGTGGAGGGAGTAACGAGCAGTACTTC CASSTGTGGGSNEQYF
- TRBJ2-1 - TRBV27 TGTGCCAGCAGCTCCTACAGTAGCTCCTACAATGAGCAGTTCTTC CASSSYSSSYNEQFF
- TRBJ1-5 - TRBV27 TGTGCCAGCCGCGAGAGGGGCGCGAATCAGCCCCAGCATTTT CASRERGANQPQHF
TRBD2 TRBJ2-3 - TRBV9 TGTGCCAGCAGCGTAGCATTAGCGGGTGGCACAGATACGCAGTATTTT CASSVALAGGTDTQYF
- TRBJ2-7 - TRBV6-5 TGTGCCAGCAGTTACGTGGACAGTCGCTGGGAGCAGTACTTC CASSYVDSRWEQYF
TRBD1 TRBJ1-2 - TRBV23-1 TGCGCCAGCAGTCAAGTAGAACAGGGGGCTCGTGGCTACACCTTC CASSQVEQGARGYTF
- TRBJ2-1 - TRBV14 TGTGCCAGCAGCCTTCTAGGGGGTTCCTACAATGAGCAGTTCTTC CASSLLGGSYNEQFF
TRBD1 TRBJ2-5 once TRBV5-6 TGTGCCAGCAGCTCCATCCGGGACAGAGAAGAGACCCAGTACTTC CASSSIRDREETQYF
- TRBJ2-2 - TRBV6-1 TGTGCCAGCAGTGAAACCCCGCTAGGGGAGCTGTTTTTT CASSETPLGELFF
- TRBJ2-5 - TRBV21-1 TGTGCCAGCAGCAAGAAAAAGGGACATAGGAAGTATAAAGAGACCCAGTACTTC CASSKKKGHRKYKETQYF
TRBD1 TRBJ1-2 - TRBV19 TGTGCCAGTAGTACCCGGGACAGGGGATATAATAACTATGGCTACACCTTC CASSTRDRGYNNYGYTF
- TRBJ1-2 - TRBV29-1 TGCAGCTCCCTACGGGGGGTTGACTATGGCTACACCTTC CSSLRGVDYGYTF
- TRBJ1-5 once TRBV3-1/TRBV3-2 TGTGCCAGCAGCCAAGATCAGCAGCCCCAGCATTTT CASSQDQQPQHF
- TRBJ1-6 once TRBV5-4 TGTGCCAGCAGCTTGGGGGAAGTCTCACCCCTCCACTTT CASSLGEVSPLHF
- TRBJ2-7 - TRBV27 TGTGCCAGCAGTTTCCAGGGAATACCCTACGAGCAGTACTTC CASSFQGIPYEQYF
TRBD2 TRBJ2-7 - TRBV7-2 TGTGCCAGCAGCTTAGAGAGGAGCGGGGCCTACGAGCAGTACTTC CASSLERSGAYEQYF
- TRBJ1-2 - TRBV7-9 TGTGCCAGCAGCTCCAGGGTCTATGGCTACACCTTC CASSSRVYGYTF